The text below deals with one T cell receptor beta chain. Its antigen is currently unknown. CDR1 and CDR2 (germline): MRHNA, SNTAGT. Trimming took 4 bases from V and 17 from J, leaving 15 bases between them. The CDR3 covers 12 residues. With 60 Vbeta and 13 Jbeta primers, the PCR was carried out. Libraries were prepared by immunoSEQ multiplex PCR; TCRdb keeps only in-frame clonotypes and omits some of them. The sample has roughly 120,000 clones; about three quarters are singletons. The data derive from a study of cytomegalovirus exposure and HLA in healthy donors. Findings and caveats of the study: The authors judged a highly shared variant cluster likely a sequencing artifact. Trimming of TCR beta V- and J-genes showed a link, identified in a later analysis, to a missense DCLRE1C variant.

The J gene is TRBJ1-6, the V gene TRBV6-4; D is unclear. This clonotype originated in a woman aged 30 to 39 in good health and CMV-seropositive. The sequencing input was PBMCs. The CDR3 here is CASSVPLFTFHF. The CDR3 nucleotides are TGTGCCAGCAGTGTCCCACTATTCACCTTCCACTTT.